The present T cell receptor beta chain was sequenced within a study of CD8+ T cells in alopecia areata. The overall study: Those patients who were treated received oral tofacitinib, which was given at 5 to 10 mg twice daily for moderate-to-severe alopecia areata.

With 1 base removed from V and 8 bases from J, the gap between germline ends came to 8 bases. This CDR3 is built from 13 residues. The V gene's germline CDR1 is MGHRA and CDR2 YSYEKL. Treatment specified: oral pan-JAK inhibitor, 5-10 mg twice daily. Isolated RNA was reverse transcribed into cDNA used as the sequencing template. The protocol was immunoSEQ multiplex PCR, while the TCRdb copy is restricted to in-frame clones and leaves out a portion. This table holds about 87,000 clones, about 70% found once. The clonotype comes from a human donor with alopecia areata. Sequenced material: CD8+ T cells sorted from blood, taken between weeks 43 and 45, from a patient treated with tofacitinib. V and J are TRBV4-1 and TRBJ2-2, with no clear D. The CDR3 sequence is CASSQVTRGELFF. The DNA of the CDR3 is TGCGCCAGCAGCCAAGTCACTCGGGGGGAGCTGTTTTTT.